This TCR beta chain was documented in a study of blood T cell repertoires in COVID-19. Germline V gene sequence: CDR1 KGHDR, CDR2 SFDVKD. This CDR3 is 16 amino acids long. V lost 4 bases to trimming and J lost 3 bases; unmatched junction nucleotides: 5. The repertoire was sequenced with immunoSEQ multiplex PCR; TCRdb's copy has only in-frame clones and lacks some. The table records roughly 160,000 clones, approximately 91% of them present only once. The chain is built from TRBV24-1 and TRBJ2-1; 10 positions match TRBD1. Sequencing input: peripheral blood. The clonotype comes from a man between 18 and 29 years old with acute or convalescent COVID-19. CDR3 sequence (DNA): TGTGCCACCAGTGACTCGGACAGGGGGGGCTACAATGAGCAGTTCTTC. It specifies CATSDSDRGGYNEQFF.